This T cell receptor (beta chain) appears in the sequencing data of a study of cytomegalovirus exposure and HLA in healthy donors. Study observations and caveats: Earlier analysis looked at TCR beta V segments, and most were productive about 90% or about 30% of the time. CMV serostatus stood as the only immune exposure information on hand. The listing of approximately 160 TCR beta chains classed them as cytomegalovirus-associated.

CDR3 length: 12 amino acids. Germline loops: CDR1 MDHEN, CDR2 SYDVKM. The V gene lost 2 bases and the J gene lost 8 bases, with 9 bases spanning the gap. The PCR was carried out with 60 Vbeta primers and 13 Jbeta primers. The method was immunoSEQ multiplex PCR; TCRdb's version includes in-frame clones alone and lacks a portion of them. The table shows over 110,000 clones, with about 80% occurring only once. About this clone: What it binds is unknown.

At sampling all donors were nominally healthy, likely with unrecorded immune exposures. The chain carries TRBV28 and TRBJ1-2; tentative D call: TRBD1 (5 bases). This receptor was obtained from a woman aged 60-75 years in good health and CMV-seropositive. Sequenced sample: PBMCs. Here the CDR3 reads CASSLEQGGYTF. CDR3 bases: TGTGCCAGCAGTTTAGAGCAGGGAGGCTACACCTTC.